This T cell receptor (beta chain) appears in the sequencing data of a study of a mutant IDH1 vaccine in newly diagnosed glioma. Study context: Previous treatment comprised radiotherapy, temozolomide, or both, mostly both.

Time point defined: week 5, during vaccination. All doses held 300 ug of mutant IDH1 20-mer peptide, with topical imiquimod. About this clone itself: Its antigen is unidentified.

Regarding the study as a whole: A vaccine-induced immune response developed in roughly 93% of the patients. Pseudoprogression appears to have had no connection to changes in top peripheral T cell clonotypes.

The repertoire was sequenced with immunoSEQ multiplex PCR; TCRdb's copy has only in-frame clones and lacks some. The data contain over 50,000 clones, 75% to 85% of them singletons. The CDR3 is 14 residues long. CDR1 is SGHDT and CDR2 is YYEEEE in the germline V gene. V was pared by 5 bases and J by 5 bases, with 16 bases between. This clonotype was sampled from a young man with glioma. The source material was PBMCs, sampled from a glioma patient whose treatment included an IDH1 peptide vaccine. V usage is TRBV5-6 and J usage is TRBJ2-5; no reliable D call. The DNA of the CDR3 is TGTGCCAGCAGTCGGACCCTAGGTCCGGAGACCCAGTACTTC. It codes for CASSRTLGPETQYF. Using reference TRBV5-6 and TRBJ2-5 for the parts outside the CDR3, the full variable domain is DAGVTQSPTHLIKTRGQQVTLRCSPKSGHDTVSWYQQALGQGPQFIFQYYEEEERQRGNFPDRFSGHQFPNYSSELNVNALLLGDSALYLCASSRTLGPETQYFGPGTRLLVL.